Each of the 17 T cell receptor beta chains below was sequenced from the same sample in a study of long-term antiretroviral therapy in people with HIV. Running of the v3.0 immunoSEQ assay took place at survey level. Libraries were prepared by immunoSEQ multiplex PCR; TCRdb keeps only in-frame clonotypes and omits some of them. In the table there are about 18,000 clones, approximately 80% of which are singletons. Sequencing used unsorted PBMCs, obtained 0.3 years after starting antiretroviral therapy. These receptors originate from a woman aged 50 to 60 with HIV.

The rearrangement links TRBV7-9 to TRBJ2-2; D is perhaps TRBD1 (6 bases). The germline gives CDR1 SEHNR, CDR2 FQNEAQ (reference sequence). Trimming took 5 bases from V and 3 from J, leaving 19 bases between them. The CDR3 runs to 17 residues. The DNA of the CDR3 is TGTGCCAGCAGCCAAAGCAGGGGCCGATCGGACACCGGGGAGCTGTTTTTT. This gives the protein CASSQSRGRSDTGELFF. Supplemented by reference TRBV7-9 and TRBJ2-2, the full variable domain reads DTGVSQNPRHKITKRGQNVTFRCDPISEHNRLYWYRQTLGQGPEFLTYFQNEAQLEKSRLLSDRFSAERPKGSFSTLEIQRTEQGDSAMYLCASSQSRGRSDTGELFFGEGSRLTVL.

The chain couples TRBV5-6 to TRBJ2-7; D is perhaps TRBD1 (6 bases). V dropped 2 bases and J dropped 2 bases, with 11 bases sitting between them. This CDR3 comprises 14 residues. Per the germline V gene, CDR1 is SGHDT and CDR2 is YYEEEE. CDR3 bases: TGTGCCAGCAGCTTTTTCAGGGGACCCTACGAGCAGTACGTC. This encodes CASSFFRGPYEQYV.

The chain has TRBV5-1 and TRBJ1-1; 9 positions match TRBD1. The V and J ends lost 3 bases and 5 bases, in that order; junction bases with no gene match: 8. The V gene's germline CDR1 is SGHRS and CDR2 YFSETQ. This CDR3 has 15 amino acids. CDR3 sequence (DNA): TGCGCCAGCAGCTCCGGGACAGGGAAAGGGACTGAAGCTTTCTTT. Its translation: CASSSGTGKGTEAFF.

This rearrangement joins TRBV7-3 to TRBJ2-2, with 7 bases that match TRBD2. The CDR3 loop spans 15 amino acids. V shed 1 base, J shed 1 base, and the junction held 0 bases outside the gene matches. Germline lookup yields CDR1 SGHTA and CDR2 FQGTGA. The DNA for the CDR3 is TGTGCCAGCAGCTTAAGCGGGGGGAACACCGGGGAGCTGTTTTTT. It yields the protein CASSLSGGNTGELFF.

For the CDR3, the DNA is TGTGCCAGCAGTGAATCGGGGTTCCAAGAGACCCAGTACTTC. Protein product: CASSESGFQETQYF. The chain is built from TRBV25-1 and TRBJ2-5; tentative D call: TRBD2 (5 bases). Germline CDR1 MGHDK, CDR2 SYGVNS. Deletions cut 1 base from V and 1 base from J, with 7 bases between. The CDR3 spans 14 residues.

V and J are TRBV25-1 and TRBJ1-1; D is unclear. Germline V lookup: CDR1 MGHDK, CDR2 SYGVNS. The CDR3 consists of 11 residues. The ends were cut back, 2 bases at V and 8 bases at J, with 6 bases in the middle. The CDR3 DNA is TGTGCCAGCAGTGAAGGGGTAGAAGCTTTCTTT. This gives the protein CASSEGVEAFF. Looking up the rest from reference TRBV25-1 and TRBJ1-1 gives the full variable domain: EADIYQTPRYLVIGTGKKITLECSQTMGHDKMYWYQQDPGMELHLIHYSYGVNSTEKGDLSSESTVSRIRTEHFPLTLESARPSHTSQYLCASSEGVEAFFGQGTRLTVV.

This clone was observed a few times. This CDR3 is also generated by other DNA sequences in the sample. The chain employs TRBV19 and TRBJ1-5; TRBD1 agrees at 10 bases. The CDR3 length is 14 residues. V dropped 9 bases and J dropped 2; count of bases not matched to a gene: 4. The V gene's germline CDR1 is LNHDA and CDR2 SQIVND (reference sequence). The CDR3 sequence: CASAGTGGNQPQHF. CDR3 DNA sequence: TGTGCCAGCGCCGGGACAGGGGGCAATCAGCCCCAGCATTTT.

The rearrangement uses TRBV2 and TRBJ2-7; either TRBD1 or TRBD2 may fit D (6 bases each). The germline V gene has CDR1 SNHLY and CDR2 FYNNEI. The CDR3 has 11 amino acids. Trimming cost V 6 bases and J 9 bases, with 12 bases left between them. The DNA for the CDR3 is TGTGCCAGCAGCTTACAGGGAGGGCAGTACGTC. This encodes CASSLQGGQYV.

The chain uses TRBV5-1 and TRBJ1-1; possible D gene TRBD1, 6 bases. This CDR3 comprises 17 residues. Looked up from germline, CDR1 is SGHRS and CDR2 is YFSETQ. V was trimmed by 4 bases and J by 11 bases, leaving 30 bases between them. The CDR3 loop reads CASSEKTGFYVDGVAFF. CDR3 coding DNA: TGCGCCAGCAGCGAGAAAACAGGGTTCTATGTCGACGGCGTGGCTTTCTTT.

The chain links TRBV5-5 to TRBJ2-3; D possibly corresponds to TRBD1 (5 bases). Trimming took off 1 base at V and 2 bases at J, with 11 bases between the two ends. Germline CDR1 SGHKS, CDR2 YYEKEE (reference sequence). The CDR3 contains 15 residues. For the CDR3, the DNA is TGTGCCAGCAGCTTGACCCAGGGCCTCACAGATACGCAGTATTTT. Translated, it gives CASSLTQGLTDTQYF. Drawing the rest from reference TRBV5-5 and TRBJ2-3, the complete variable domain is DAGVTQSPTHLIKTRGQQVTLRCSPISGHKSVSWYQQVLGQGPQFIFQYYEKEERGRGNFPDRFSARQFPNYSSELNVNALLLGDSALYLCASSLTQGLTDTQYFGPGTRLTVL.

The J gene is TRBJ2-2, the V gene TRBV18; 10 bases line up with TRBD1. J was trimmed by 5 bases and V by 6 bases; bases with no gene match: 9. The V gene's germline CDR1 is KGHSH and CDR2 LQKENI. The CDR3 covers 16 residues. CDR3 DNA sequence: TGTGCCAGCTCTCCGCGGACAGGGGGACTTACCGGGGAGCTGTTTTTT. Translating it yields CASSPRTGGLTGELFF.

The chain links TRBV9 to TRBJ2-5; the D call may be TRBD1 or TRBD2 (5 bases each). Trimming pared 5 bases from V and 4 bases from J, leaving 12 bases between. CDR3 size: 13 residues. Germline V gene data show CDR1 as SGDLS and CDR2 as YYNGEE. CDR3 protein: CASRGREGETQYF. CDR3 nucleotides: TGTGCCAGCAGGGGGCGAGAGGGAGAGACCCAGTACTTC.

This clone has a handful of counts. The chain combines TRBV2 with TRBJ1-5, with TRBD1 as a possible D gene (6 bases). V lost 1 base, J lost 9 bases, and 22 bases lay in between. The CDR3 is 17 amino acids. Per the germline V gene, CDR1 is SNHLY and CDR2 is FYNNEI. DNA for the CDR3: TGTGCCAGCAGTGAAGATCAGGGACAACTACCGCAATGGCCCCAGCATTTT. This translates into CASSEDQGQLPQWPQHF. Full variable domain (rest looked up from reference TRBV2 and TRBJ1-5): EPEVTQTPSHQVTQMGQEVILRCVPISNHLYFYWYRQILGQKVEFLVSFYNNEISEKSEIFDDQFSVERPDGSNFTLKIRSTKLEDSAMYFCASSEDQGQLPQWPQHFGDGTRLSIL.

The CDR3 here is CASSFERPWSGELFF. In DNA, the CDR3 is TGTGCCAGCAGCTTCGAACGCCCATGGAGCGGGGAGCTGTTTTTT. The chain couples TRBV7-9 to TRBJ2-2; D gene unclear. Germline-derived CDR1 and CDR2 are SEHNR and FQNEAQ (reference sequence). This CDR3 spans 15 amino acids. Trimming stripped 3 bases from V and 7 bases from J, with 15 bases between.

This chain uses TRBV18 with TRBJ2-5, with D unresolved. The CDR3 extends over 13 amino acids. The V end was cut by 3 bases, the J end by 2 bases, with 7 bases between. CDR1 and CDR2 from the germline V gene are KGHSH and LQKENI. The DNA for the CDR3 is TGTGCCAGCTCACCCAAGTCGCAAGAGACCCAGTACTTC. Protein: CASSPKSQETQYF.

V gene TRBV5-1 combines with J gene TRBJ1-1, with 10 bases aligning to TRBD1. This CDR3 has 15 residues. Germline trimming cut 4 bases from V and 3 bases from J; bases unmatched to any gene: 6. Germline-derived CDR1 and CDR2 are SGHRS and YFSETQ. In DNA, the CDR3 is TGCGCCAGCAGCCCATCCGGGACAGGGGACACTGAAGCTTTCTTT. This translates into CASSPSGTGDTEAFF.

This chain links TRBV7-6 with TRBJ2-5, with 11 bases lining up with TRBD2. V was pared by 5 bases and J by 3 bases, with 20 bases of the junction left unmatched. Germline assignment: CDR1 SGHVS and CDR2 FNYEAQ. There are 20 residues in the CDR3. CDR3 protein: CASSPRLLAGGAGTKETQYF. As DNA, the CDR3 is TGTGCCAGCAGCCCGAGATTGCTAGCGGGGGGTGCGGGCACCAAAGAGACCCAGTACTTC.